This T cell receptor (beta chain) was recovered during a study of shared clonotypes between healthy human individuals. Repertoires were generated with immunoSEQ multiplex PCR, while TCRdb's copy carries only in-frame clones and drops some. There are approximately 330,000 clones in the sample; over 70% occur only once, and roughly a tenth lies in the top ten. The J segment lost 4 bases and the V segment lost 0 bases, leaving 2 bases of the junction unmatched. CDR3 length: 14 residues. Germline-derived CDR1 and CDR2 are SGHVS and FNYEAQ. Sequenced material: memory CD4+ T cells sorted from blood. Subset indicated: CD45RA-negative fraction. This TCR was sampled from a man under 40 in good health. The chain links TRBV7-6 to TRBJ2-5; 7 bases are shared with TRBD2. CDR3 DNA sequence: TGTGCCAGCAGCTTAGCGGGGGGGTTAGAGACCCAGTACTTC. Protein: CASSLAGGLETQYF. Full variable domain (missing parts from reference TRBV7-6 and TRBJ2-5): GAGVSQSPRYKVTKRGQDVALRCDPISGHVSLYWYRQALGQGPEFLTYFNYEAQQDKSGLPNDRFSAERPEGSISTLTIQRTEQRDSAMYRCASSLAGGLETQYFGPGTRLLVL.